The 20 T cell receptor beta chains given below trace back to one sample, sequenced in a study of monozygotic twins with inflammatory bowel disease. TCRdb reprocessed the 5' RACE reads and keeps a single row for each CDR3 protein, giving no DNA. The table counts about 450,000 distinct CDR3 sequences; more than 2% lies in the top ten. Sequencing input: blood. The receptors were gathered from a human donor with ulcerative colitis or Crohn's disease, or a healthy co-twin of an affected twin (not recorded which).

The V gene is TRBV4-1, the J gene TRBJ1-1. Germline V gene data show CDR1 as MGHRA and CDR2 as YSYEKL. This CDR3 is built from 16 residues. The CDR3 reads CASSRAGKGKGTEAFF.

The chain employs TRBV5-4 and TRBJ1-6. Germline V gene data show CDR1 as SGHNT and CDR2 as YYREEE (reference sequence). The CDR3 runs to 16 residues. CDR3 in amino acids: CASSSSAGRKNSPLHF. The complete variable domain, with remaining parts taken from reference TRBV5-4 and TRBJ1-6, reads ETGVTQSPTHLIKTRGQQVTLRCSSQSGHNTVSWYQQALGQGPQFIFQYYREEENGRGNFPPRFSGLQFPNYSSELNVNALELDDSALYLCASSSSAGRKNSPLHFGNGTRLTVT.

V and J are TRBV20-1 and TRBJ2-2; TCRdb designates TRBD1, a call that cannot be tested without DNA. The CDR3 sequence is 16 residues long. Looked up from germline, CDR1 is DFQATT and CDR2 is SNEGSKA (reference sequence). The CDR3 loop reads CSARDRTTGESGELFF.

The chain's CDR3 is CSATTPGQGAREQYF. The gene calls are TRBV20-1 and TRBJ2-7; TCRdb indicates TRBD1, and absent DNA this call remains unverified. The length of the CDR3 is 15 residues. Germline V gene data show CDR1 as DFQATT and CDR2 as SNEGSKA (reference sequence).

The genes are TRBV15 and TRBJ2-7; absent DNA, TCRdb's TRBD1 call cannot be checked. The CDR3 extends over 12 amino acids. Germline CDR1 and CDR2: LNHNV and YYDKDF (reference sequence). Here the CDR3 reads CATGGGSYEQYF.

J is TRBJ1-1 and V is TRBV4-2. Germline values: CDR1 LGHNA, CDR2 YNFKEQ. The CDR3 contains 13 residues. CDR3 amino acids: CASSQVGWTEAFF.

This chain joins TRBV18 and TRBJ2-2; absent DNA, TCRdb's TRBD2 call cannot be checked. Germline V gene lookup returns CDR1 KGHSH and CDR2 LQKENI. The CDR3 has 16 amino acids. CDR3: CASSPQSGPNTGELFF.

The J gene is TRBJ2-7, the V gene TRBV25-1; the TCRdb D gene call, TRBD2, has no DNA to confirm it. Germline V lookup: CDR1 MGHDK, CDR2 SYGVNS. The CDR3 is 17 residues long. CDR3 sequence reads: CASSDSSGTEISYEQYF.

The chain links TRBV20-1 to TRBJ2-3; TCRdb calls TRBD1, which cannot be checked without DNA. CDR1 and CDR2 (germline): DFQATT, SNEGSKA (reference sequence). This CDR3 spans 14 amino acids. CDR3 amino acids: CSALTGANTDTQYF.

The rearrangement uses TRBV20-1 and TRBJ2-5; without DNA, the TCRdb call of TRBD2 cannot be checked. This CDR3 is built from 15 residues. The germline CDR1 and CDR2 sequences are DFQATT and SNEGSKA (reference sequence). CDR3 residues: CSARDYSRGAETQYF.

CDR3 amino acids: CAWVRQRNTEAFF. V and J are TRBV30 and TRBJ1-1. CDR3 size: 13 residues. The germline CDR1 and CDR2 sequences are GTSNPN and SVGIG (reference sequence).

This rearrangement joins TRBV28 to TRBJ1-1; TCRdb indicates TRBD1, and absent DNA this call remains unverified. Germline V gives CDR1 MDHEN, CDR2 SYDVKM. The CDR3 contains 15 residues. The CDR3 is CASSTLDGGLTEAFF.

V gene TRBV5-1 combines with J gene TRBJ1-1. The germline CDR1 and CDR2 sequences are SGHRS and YFSETQ. The CDR3 totals 14 residues. This CDR3 reads CASSLVGTNTEAFF. The complete variable domain, with remaining parts taken from reference TRBV5-1 and TRBJ1-1, reads KAGVTQTPRYLIKTRGQQVTLSCSPISGHRSVSWYQQTPGQGLQFLFEYFSETQRNKGNFPGRFSGRQFSNSRSEMNVSTLELGDSALYLCASSLVGTNTEAFFGQGTRLTVV.

This CDR3 is CASSISGITEAFF. V is TRBV19 and J is TRBJ1-1. There are 13 residues in the CDR3. CDR1 is LNHDA, CDR2 SQIVND, per germline (reference sequence).

The V and J genes are TRBV12-3 or TRBV12-4 and TRBJ1-5; TCRdb lists TRBD1, though no DNA is available to test this call. This CDR3 has 12 amino acids. This chain's CDR3 is CASSLRAQPQHF.

The chain employs TRBV12-3 or TRBV12-4 and TRBJ1-2. This CDR3 has 14 amino acids. The CDR3 protein is CASSSAGRVYGYTF.

This chain links TRBV6-5 with TRBJ1-1. The length of the CDR3 is 13 residues. Germline V CDR1 and CDR2: MNHEY, SVGAGI. CDR3 protein: CASSYGYYTEAFF.

The chain uses TRBV7-9 and TRBJ2-5. In germline, CDR1 is SEHNR, CDR2 FQNEAQ (reference sequence). The CDR3 contains 14 residues. CDR3 in amino acids: CASSLNPDQETQYF. The complete variable domain, with remaining parts taken from reference TRBV7-9 and TRBJ2-5, reads DTGVSQNPRHKITKRGQNVTFRCDPISEHNRLYWYRQTLGQGPEFLTYFQNEAQLEKSRLLSDRFSAERPKGSFSTLEIQRTEQGDSAMYLCASSLNPDQETQYFGPGTRLLVL.

The V gene is TRBV25-1, the J gene TRBJ1-1; TCRdb returns TRBD1, unconfirmable since there is no DNA. The length of the CDR3 is 15 residues. The germline CDR1 and CDR2 sequences are MGHDK and SYGVNS. This CDR3 is CASRTGTNLNTEAFF.

This chain links TRBV7-9 with TRBJ1-6; the D call of TRBD1 rests on TCRdb alone, since no DNA is present to check it. CDR3 length: 14 amino acids. Germline V gene data show CDR1 as SEHNR and CDR2 as FQNEAQ (reference sequence). The CDR3 region is CASSPPTDNSPLHF. Together with reference TRBV7-9 and TRBJ1-6, the CDR3 gives the full variable domain: DTGVSQNPRHKITKRGQNVTFRCDPISEHNRLYWYRQTLGQGPEFLTYFQNEAQLEKSRLLSDRFSAERPKGSFSTLEIQRTEQGDSAMYLCASSPPTDNSPLHFGNGTRLTVT.